These T cell receptor beta chains were read from a single sample in a study of blood T cell repertoires in COVID-19. The assay was immunoSEQ multiplex PCR, and TCRdb's table has in-frame clones only and misses some. The table records 160,000 or so clones, about 85% of them present only once. The specimen sequenced was peripheral blood. The receptors come from a woman aged 65 to 85 with acute or convalescent COVID-19. The CDR3 runs from the conserved cysteine through the conserved F or W. D genes are given only for firm matches. Size values are once, few and many counts, or a class for expanded clones, and some rows have none.

DNA | CDR3 | D | size | J | V | length
TGCAGCGTTGAAGATACCGGAGGGGAGAACACTGAAGCTTTCTTT | CSVEDTGGENTEAFF | NA | NA | TRBJ1-1 | TRBV29-1 | 15
TGTGCCAGTAGTATGAACGGGAACAGGCGGGGAGACTATGGCTACACCTTC | CASSMNGNRRGDYGYTF | NA | NA | TRBJ1-2 | TRBV19 | 17
TGTGCCAGTAGTCAGGGACAGAACACTGAAGCTTTCTTT | CASSQGQNTEAFF | NA | NA | TRBJ1-1 | TRBV19 | 13
TGTGCCACCAGCAGAGATGGGTCGGGGGGGCAAGAGACCCAGTACTTC | CATSRDGSGGQETQYF | TRBD2 | NA | TRBJ2-5 | TRBV15 | 16
TGTGCCAGCAGCTTAGACTCGAACACTGAAGCTTTCTTT | CASSLDSNTEAFF | NA | NA | TRBJ1-1 | TRBV11-2 | 13
TGTGCCAGCTCAACCAACAGGGCAACTAATGAAAAACTGTTTTTT | CASSTNRATNEKLFF | NA | NA | TRBJ1-4 | TRBV18 | 15
TGTGCCAGCTCACCAATCCCCCAGAGGGCCTCTGGAAACACCATATATTTT | CASSPIPQRASGNTIYF | NA | NA | TRBJ1-3 | TRBV18 | 17
TGCGCCAGCAGTGCGAGGTGGCCACCCCTCCACTTT | CASSARWPPLHF | NA | once | TRBJ1-6 | TRBV10-2 | 12
TGTGCCAGCTCACCATCCCCGAGCTCTGGAAACACCATATATTTT | CASSPSPSSGNTIYF | NA | NA | TRBJ1-3 | TRBV18 | 15
TGTGCCAGCAGCCAAGAACTCGGGGTGGGGAATCAGCCCCAGCATTTT | CASSQELGVGNQPQHF | NA | NA | TRBJ1-5 | TRBV3-1/TRBV3-2 | 16
TGTGCCAGCAGTTCCGGGACAGGGAGCTCACCCCTCCACTTT | CASSSGTGSSPLHF | TRBD1 | NA | TRBJ1-6 | TRBV2 | 14
TGTGCCAGCAGAATTCAGGTGTCGAGCGGGGAGCTGTTTTTT | CASRIQVSSGELFF | NA | NA | TRBJ2-2 | TRBV7-6 | 14
TGTGCCAGCAGTTTATTTGCGGTGAACACTGAAGCTTTCTTT | CASSLFAVNTEAFF | NA | NA | TRBJ1-1 | TRBV28 | 14
TGTGCCAGCAGTCCTGACAGGGGGATCCCCTCTGGGGCCAACGTCCTGACTTTC | CASSPDRGIPSGANVLTF | TRBD1 | NA | TRBJ2-6 | TRBV28 | 18
TGTGCCAGCAGTGTAGGACAGAAGTATGGCTACACCTTC | CASSVGQKYGYTF | NA | NA | TRBJ1-2 | TRBV2 | 13
TGTGCCAGCAGCCAAGATCGGGTGGCCGTCCTATCTGAAGCTTTCTTT | CASSQDRVAVLSEAFF | NA | once | TRBJ1-1 | TRBV14 | 16
TGTGCCAGCAGCCGGACTAGCGGCTACAATGAGCAGTTCTTC | CASSRTSGYNEQFF | TRBD2 | NA | TRBJ2-1 | TRBV2 | 14
TGTGCCAGCATTACTTACAGGGGCGAAAAACTGTTTTTT | CASITYRGEKLFF | TRBD1 | NA | TRBJ1-4 | TRBV27 | 13
TGTGCCAGCAGCTTAGACAGGGGGAACACTGAAGCTTTCTTT | CASSLDRGNTEAFF | TRBD1 | NA | TRBJ1-1 | TRBV7-8 | 14
TGTGCCAGCAGTGTACAGCGGGGGGGTATTAACCCAGATACGCAGTATTTT | CASSVQRGGINPDTQYF | TRBD2 | NA | TRBJ2-3 | TRBV2 | 17
TGTGCCAGCAGCCAAGATTTAAGGGGCTCTGGAAACACCATATATTTT | CASSQDLRGSGNTIYF | NA | NA | TRBJ1-3 | TRBV4-2 | 16
TGTGCCAGCAGCCCACGGCGGGGGGGCCCCAATGAGCAGTTCTTC | CASSPRRGGPNEQFF | TRBD2 | once | TRBJ2-1 | TRBV4-2 | 15
TGTGCCAGCAGTCCCTGGACAGGCAATGAGCAGTTCTTC | CASSPWTGNEQFF | TRBD1 | NA | TRBJ2-1 | TRBV27 | 13
TGCAGCGCCGACAGGGCGGGGACTGAAGCTTTCTTT | CSADRAGTEAFF | TRBD1 | NA | TRBJ1-1 | TRBV29-1 | 12
TGTGCCAGCAGCTTATATGGGACTAGCTCCTACAATGAGCAGTTCTTC | CASSLYGTSSYNEQFF | TRBD2 | NA | TRBJ2-1 | TRBV7-2 | 16
TGTGCCATCAGTGAAGGGAGGGGACTAGCGGCCGGGGAGTACTTC | CAISEGRGLAAGEYF | TRBD2 | NA | TRBJ2-7 | TRBV10-3 | 15
TGTGCCAGCTTGGCTCCGGGGGGCGGGGTCACTGAAGCTTTCTTT | CASLAPGGGVTEAFF | NA | NA | TRBJ1-1 | TRBV18 | 15
TGTGCCTGGAGTGTCGGTCGTAGCGGGGCATACAATGAGCAGTTCTTC | CAWSVGRSGAYNEQFF | TRBD2 | NA | TRBJ2-1 | TRBV30 | 16
TGTGCCAGCAGCCAAGCAAGCGGGGGTCAAGATGGAGAGACCCAGTACTTC | CASSQASGGQDGETQYF | TRBD2 | NA | TRBJ2-5 | TRBV4-2 | 17
TGTGCCAGCAGTACAGGGTTCCATGAGCAGTTCTTC | CASSTGFHEQFF | NA | NA | TRBJ2-1 | TRBV6-5 | 12
TGTGCCAGCAGCAAAGGGAGGTCTAACTATGGCTACACCTTC | CASSKGRSNYGYTF | NA | NA | TRBJ1-2 | TRBV2 | 14
TGCGCCAGCAGCCTGTGGGGCGCCAATTCACCCCTCCACTTT | CASSLWGANSPLHF | NA | once | TRBJ1-6 | TRBV5-1 | 14
TGTGCCAGCAGTCCTAGCGGGGATACGCAGTATTTT | CASSPSGDTQYF | TRBD2 | once | TRBJ2-3 | TRBV2 | 12
TGTGCCAGCAGCTACCGACAGGGTTATCAGCCCCAGCATTTT | CASSYRQGYQPQHF | TRBD1 | NA | TRBJ1-5 | TRBV5-6 | 14
TGTGCCAGCAGCTTGCTCGGGACAGGGGGTTACACCGGGGAGCTGTTTTTT | CASSLLGTGGYTGELFF | TRBD1 | NA | TRBJ2-2 | TRBV11-2 | 17
TGCAGCGTTGGACAGGGGTATGGCTACACCTTC | CSVGQGYGYTF | TRBD1 | NA | TRBJ1-2 | TRBV29-1 | 11
TGCGCCAGCAGCCCCCGCCTAGGGGAGAACACTGAAGCTTTCTTT | CASSPRLGENTEAFF | NA | NA | TRBJ1-1 | TRBV4-3 | 15
TGTGCCAGCAGCTTAATGGGCGGGGAGGCAGATACGCAGTATTTT | CASSLMGGEADTQYF | NA | NA | TRBJ2-3 | TRBV7-3 | 15
TGTGCCAGCAGCCAGGGACTACTTCAGCCCCAGCATTTT | CASSQGLLQPQHF | NA | NA | TRBJ1-5 | TRBV5-6 | 13
TGTGCCAGCAGCGTGGACAGGGCGGTGGAAAAACTGTTTTTT | CASSVDRAVEKLFF | TRBD1 | NA | TRBJ1-4 | TRBV5-8 | 14
TGTGCCAGCAGCTCCTCCCGGGACAGGGGAACATTGACGTCCGGCTACACCTTC | CASSSSRDRGTLTSGYTF | TRBD1 | NA | TRBJ1-2 | TRBV7-8 | 18
TGTGCCAGCAGCTTGACAGGTGGGGGCAATCAGCCCCAGCATTTT | CASSLTGGGNQPQHF | NA | NA | TRBJ1-5 | TRBV7-9 | 15
TGTGCCAGCAGTTACTCTACACAGGGGTACGAGCAGTACTTC | CASSYSTQGYEQYF | TRBD1 | NA | TRBJ2-7 | TRBV6-6 | 14
TGTGCCAGCAGCCATTTAAGGGAGCTGTTTTTT | CASSHLRELFF | NA | NA | TRBJ2-2 | TRBV3-1/TRBV3-2 | 11
TGTGCCAGCACCCCGACGTTGAGAGGCAACGAGCAGTACTTC | CASTPTLRGNEQYF | NA | NA | TRBJ2-7 | TRBV28 | 14
TGCGCCAGCAGCTCCTCTCCGGACAGAATTAAGACCGGGGAGCTGTTTTTT | CASSSSPDRIKTGELFF | NA | NA | TRBJ2-2 | TRBV5-1 | 17